This T cell receptor (beta chain) comes out of a study of neurological immune-mediated disorders. The CDR3 is 17 amino acids. The germline V gene has CDR1 SGHRS and CDR2 YFSETQ. Trimming removed 0 bases at V and 0 bases at J, with 13 bases between. This clonotype was seen repeatedly, ten times or more. Antigen: not known. Each CDR3 protein gets one entry after TCRdb re-called the 5' RACE reads with MiXCR. The data hold about 46,000 distinct CDR3 sequences, with roughly 3% observed a single time. General study results and limits: The greatest degree of TCR clonal expansion was observed in HTLV-1-associated myelopathy, with the lowest in multiple sclerosis, below that of healthy controls. The study found no CDR3 amino acid sequences shared by expanded clones across subjects, suggesting private repertoires in all groups. When the repertoires were grouped phylogenetically, those of 18 of the 34 multiple sclerosis patients came together in a single cluster of related CDR3 sequences, which points to a possible repertoire-level signature.

Unsorted libraries were generated from 2 million PBMCs held at -80 degrees C. Sequencing was performed on PBMCs. The rearrangement uses TRBV5-1 and TRBJ2-1; D perhaps matches TRBD2 (6 bases). The TCR comes from a woman in her forties or fifties with multiple sclerosis. CDR3 protein: CASSLGGTPSSYNEQFF. CDR3 DNA sequence: TGCGCCAGCAGCTTGGGTGGGACTCCCAGCTCCTACAATGAGCAGTTCTTC.